The T cell receptor (beta chain) under discussion was sequenced for a study of T cell repertoires in cytomegalovirus infection. General study points: HLA-C-restricted CMV-specific TCR beta clonotypes prevailed in the ex vivo response.

Trimming removed 3 bases at V and 8 bases at J, with 17 bases between. CDR1 is PRHDT, CDR2 FYEKMQ, per germline (reference sequence). This CDR3 is 16 amino acids long. TCRdb itself ran the reads through MiXCR, one entry per CDR3 protein. The sample records roughly 500,000 distinct CDR3 sequences, more than 15% being singletons. To note about this clonotype: Its antigen is still unknown.

V usage is TRBV13 and J usage is TRBJ1-6; D may be TRBD1 (5 bases). The sample comprised CD8+ T cells from PBMCs. The TCR originated in a human donor in good health (CMV status not recorded). Some clones in this sample may be carry-over from other donors' samples. CDR3 sequence reads: CASSFRKGRRDSPLHF. The CDR3 nucleotides read TGTGCCAGCAGCTTTAGAAAGGGGAGACGAGATTCACCCCTCCACTTT.